This record concerns one T cell receptor (beta chain) sequence. Its antigen is unidentified. Trimming removed 5 bases from V and 2 bases from J; junction bases left unmatched: 10. CDR1 and CDR2 from the germline V gene are SGHNT and YYREEE (reference sequence). The CDR3 totals 15 residues. The data were taken from a study of T cell responses to AZD1222 COVID-19 vaccine. Overall study findings and caveats: Baseline serostatus was positive in only a handful of AZD1222 recipients. Repertoires in all cases were sampled only once the peak T cell response had passed.

The protocol was immunoSEQ multiplex PCR, while the TCRdb copy is restricted to in-frame clones and leaves out a portion. The sample yields roughly 200,000 clones, around 94% seen once. The chain employs TRBV5-4 and TRBJ2-7; 7 bases align to TRBD1. The sequence was collected from an adult in good health. This specimen was peripheral blood, taken on day 0 of AZD1222 vaccination. Written as DNA, the CDR3 is TGTGCCAGCAGTCTACTTTCCGGGACAGCCTACGAGCAGTACTTC. Amino acids: CASSLLSGTAYEQYF.